This TCR beta chain originates from a study of T cells in Graves' hyperthyroidism and ophthalmopathy. Broader study findings: Most thyroid clonotypes expanded above 0.001 were also detected in blood. The model made its ophthalmopathy prediction, and onset followed a median around 6.9 months later.

The germline V gene encodes CDR1 SGHRS and CDR2 YFSETQ. The V end was cut by 1 base, the J end by 2 bases, with 13 bases between. The CDR3 loop spans 15 amino acids. TCR beta CDR3 sequences were amplified from RNA transcripts. Carried out on the TCR CDR3, a first-round RT-PCR used the HTBI primer set. TCRdb ran MiXCR on the multiplex PCR reads and lists one entry per CDR3 protein. The sample carries about 840,000 distinct CDR3 sequences, about two fifths recorded once. Points on this clonotype: Its antigen is unidentified.

The sequence was collected from a man aged 18 to 29 with Graves' hyperthyroidism. Sequenced input: blood. The chain couples TRBV5-1 to TRBJ2-7; D not resolved. The chain's CDR3 is CASSLYWGLPYEQYF. The CDR3 DNA reads as TGCGCCAGCAGCTTGTATTGGGGTTTACCCTACGAGCAGTACTTC.